The rows below give T cell receptor beta chains drawn from one sample of a study of breast tumors, draining lymph nodes, adjacent tissues. TCRdb processed the multiplex PCR reads anew with MiXCR; each CDR3 protein has one entry. The sample holds around 250,000 distinct CDR3 sequences, nearly 35% seen once. Sequenced sample: axillary lymph node tissue. The receptors were sampled from a female donor with breast cancer. Some clones in this sample may be carry-over from other donors' samples. Each CDR3 is given with its conserved first and last residue. A D gene is named only where the DNA matches it firmly. Only some rows state a clone size, as once, few, many or a class for expanded clones.

v_gene	abundance	j_gene	d_gene	CDR3nt	CDR3aa
TRBV20-1	once	TRBJ2-1	TRBD1	TGCAGTGCCAGACAGGGGATCTCTTACAATGAGCAGTTCTTC	CSARQGISYNEQFF
TRBV25-1	NA	TRBJ2-7	TRBD2	TGTGCCAGCAGAGGCCACGGTGGGACTAGCGGCCACGAGCAGTACTTC	CASRGHGGTSGHEQYF
TRBV6-2/TRBV6-3	few	TRBJ1-4	TRBD1	TGTGCCAGCAGTAAGGGACAGGGGACGATGGCAAAACTGTTTTTT	CASSKGQGTMAKLFF
TRBV5-1	many	TRBJ2-1	TRBD1	TGCGCCAGCAGCTTGTATACACAGGGGGCGAGTGAGCAGTTCTTC	CASSLYTQGASEQFF
TRBV6-4	many	TRBJ2-2	NA	TGTGCCAGCAGTGCCCACAGGGTATCGAACACCGGGGAGCTGTTTTTT	CASSAHRVSNTGELFF
TRBV7-9	NA	TRBJ1-6	TRBD1	TGTGCCAGCAGCTTGTCCGGGACAGGGGAAAATTCACCCCTCCACTTT	CASSLSGTGENSPLHF
TRBV15	many	TRBJ2-3	NA	TGTGCCACCAGCAAGGGGCAGGGAATAGATACGCAGTATTTT	CATSKGQGIDTQYF
TRBV20-1	NA	TRBJ2-7	TRBD2	TGCAGTGCTCATCGGACTAGCGGGACCGAGCAGTACTTC	CSAHRTSGTEQYF
TRBV19	many	TRBJ2-7	TRBD2	TGTGCCTCTAAGCGGGGGGCTGACAGTAGCTACGAGCAGTACTTC	CASKRGADSSYEQYF
TRBV12-3/TRBV12-4	NA	TRBJ2-3	TRBD1	TGTGCCAGCAGTCTATCAGGGGCCTTTGAGCGGACAGGGGGCGCAGATACGCAGTATTTT	CASSLSGAFERTGGADTQYF
TRBV2	many	TRBJ2-7	TRBD1	TGTGCCAGCAGGTCGGACAGGCTCCCCTCCTACGAGCAGTACTTC	CASRSDRLPSYEQYF
TRBV3-1	many	TRBJ2-5	TRBD1	TGTGCCAGCAGCCAAGGGACAGGGAGACAAGAGACCCAGTACTTC	CASSQGTGRQETQYF
TRBV27	few	TRBJ2-6	NA	TGTGCCAGCAGTTTATGGGGGGCTAGTGGGGCCAACGTCCTGACTTTC	CASSLWGASGANVLTF
TRBV7-6	many	TRBJ2-7	NA	TGTGCCAGCAGCCCCCAAGGGGGAGGGAGCTCCTACGAGCAGTACTTC	CASSPQGGGSSYEQYF
TRBV10-1	few	TRBJ1-2	NA	TGCGCCAGCAGTCCAGACGGCTATGGCTACACCTTC	CASSPDGYGYTF
TRBV13	many	TRBJ2-1	TRBD2	TGTGCCAGCAGCTCCAGCGGGAGTTACAATGAGCAGTTCTTC	CASSSSGSYNEQFF
TRBV12-3/TRBV12-4	many	TRBJ1-1	NA	TGTGCCAGCAGTTGGGGGAACACTGAAGCTTTCTTT	CASSWGNTEAFF
TRBV5-5	many	TRBJ2-3	TRBD2	TGTGCCAGCAGCTTGGTCCAGAGCGGGGCAACAGATACGCAGTATTTT	CASSLVQSGATDTQYF
TRBV7-2	many	TRBJ1-2	TRBD1	TGTGCCAGCAGCTCCTTCGGACAGGGGGATGACTATGGCTACACCTTC	CASSSFGQGDDYGYTF
TRBV11-2	many	TRBJ1-2	NA	TGTGCCAGCAGCTTAGATCTCTCAGGGGCCGACCCCTATGGCTACACCTTC	CASSLDLSGADPYGYTF
TRBV5-1	many	TRBJ1-2	NA	TGCGCCAGCAGCTTGGAAGGCAGGGCTGGCTACACCTTC	CASSLEGRAGYTF
TRBV3-1	many	TRBJ2-7	TRBD2	TGTGCCAGCAGCCAAGTAGCGGGAGTAAGGTTGACCGAGCAGTACTTC	CASSQVAGVRLTEQYF
TRBV28	few	TRBJ2-7	NA	TGTGCCAGCAGTTTTCTCAGGTCCGAGCAGTACTTC	CASSFLRSEQYF
TRBV4-1	many	TRBJ2-3	NA	TGCGCCAGCAGCCGCGCGGGCACAGATACGCAGTATTTT	CASSRAGTDTQYF
TRBV7-3	many	TRBJ2-1	TRBD2	TGTGCCAGCAGCTTACTTAGCGGGGGTTTCGATGAGCAGTTCTTC	CASSLLSGGFDEQFF
TRBV20-1	NA	TRBJ2-5	NA	TGCAGTGCTAGTCTCCTAGCAGAAGATCCGGAGACCCAGTACTTC	CSASLLAEDPETQYF
TRBV4-2	many	TRBJ1-4	NA	TGTGCCAGCAGCCAAGATCCCCGACAGATAAATGAAAAACTGTTTTTT	CASSQDPRQINEKLFF
TRBV20-1	NA	TRBJ2-1	NA	TGCAGTGCCACTCCTTGGAATGAGGCGGACAATGAGCAGTTCTTC	CSATPWNEADNEQFF
TRBV9	many	TRBJ2-5	TRBD2	TGTGCCAGCAGCGTAGGCTTTGCGGGGGGGCCGGGGACCCAGTACTTC	CASSVGFAGGPGTQYF
TRBV6-1	NA	TRBJ1-3	NA	TGTGCCAGCATGGGGGGGGGAGACACCATATATTTT	CASMGGGDTIYF